One and the same sample provided the 17 T cell receptor beta chains below, sequenced in a study of blood T cells in healthy people across ages. A J-beta primer mix and a sample-barcoded 5' primer were used in a second PCR of roughly 6 to 12 cycles. One entry per CDR3 protein, called by TCRdb with MiXCR from the 5' RACE reads. The sample carries around 1,900,000 distinct CDR3 sequences, approximately 40% recorded once. The sequenced sample was blood. The receptors derive from a human donor in good health.

V is TRBV7-8 and J is TRBJ1-1; D uncertain. V lost 5 bases and J 0 bases, leaving 10 bases between the germline ends. Germline CDR1 and CDR2: SGHVS and FQNEAQ. The CDR3 has 14 residues. The CDR3 sequence is CASSLSTLNTEAFF. DNA for the CDR3: TGTGCCAGCAGCCTTTCCACTCTGAACACTGAAGCTTTCTTT.

The chain combines TRBV5-1 with TRBJ1-2; TRBD1 matches 8 bases. The trim removed 5 bases at V and 4 bases at J, leaving 10 bases unmatched. The CDR3 has 15 amino acids. Germline V gene lookup returns CDR1 SGHRS and CDR2 YFSETQ. CDR3 bases: TGCGCCAGCAGAGCCTCCGGGACAGGCCTCTATGGCTACACCTTC. The encoded protein is CASRASGTGLYGYTF. Full variable domain (missing parts from reference TRBV5-1 and TRBJ1-2): KAGVTQTPRYLIKTRGQQVTLSCSPISGHRSVSWYQQTPGQGLQFLFEYFSETQRNKGNFPGRFSGRQFSNSRSEMNVSTLELGDSALYLCASRASGTGLYGYTFGSGTRLTVV.

This clonotype showed up many times. V gene TRBV7-9 combines with J gene TRBJ2-3; a possible D gene is TRBD1 (6 bases). The germline V and J ends were trimmed by 1 base and 4 bases, with 9 bases remaining between them. The CDR3 is 14 residues long. Germline CDR1 SEHNR, CDR2 FQNEAQ (reference sequence). CDR3 protein: CASSLVGTPDTQYF. DNA of the CDR3: TGTGCCAGCAGCTTAGTGGGGACACCAGATACGCAGTATTTT.

The genes are TRBV6-5 and TRBJ1-3; D gene uncertain. Trimming shortened V by 0 bases and J by 0 bases, and 12 bases separated the two germline ends. The CDR3 spans 17 residues. The germline CDR1 and CDR2 sequences are MNHEY and SVGAGI. DNA of the CDR3: TGTGCCAGCAGTTACTCGATTACGGAGAGCTCTGGAAACACCATATATTTT. This sequence encodes CASSYSITESSGNTIYF.

The CDR3 DNA reads as TGCGCCAGCACTACCTTACCGGGAACCAACACTGAAGCTTTCTTT. Its protein is CASTTLPGTNTEAFF. V usage is TRBV5-1 and J usage is TRBJ1-1, with unresolved D. This CDR3 contains 15 residues. Germline V gene sequence: CDR1 SGHRS, CDR2 YFSETQ. Trimming took off 6 bases at V and 2 bases at J, with 17 bases between the two ends. The full variable domain, in which reference TRBV5-1 and TRBJ1-1 provide the parts outside the CDR3, is KAGVTQTPRYLIKTRGQQVTLSCSPISGHRSVSWYQQTPGQGLQFLFEYFSETQRNKGNFPGRFSGRQFSNSRSEMNVSTLELGDSALYLCASTTLPGTNTEAFFGQGTRLTVV.

This clonotype was counted only a few times. The J gene is TRBJ2-7, the V gene TRBV20-1; D is perhaps TRBD2 (5 bases). The CDR3 runs 14 residues. Trimming left V 6 bases short and J 0 bases short, with 15 bases between. Germline V lookup: CDR1 DFQATT, CDR2 SNEGSKA (reference sequence). This CDR3 is CSAASHRGSYEQYF. The CDR3 nucleotides read TGCAGTGCCGCATCTCACCGGGGCTCCTACGAGCAGTACTTC.

This clonotype was seen a few times. V and J are TRBV12-3 or TRBV12-4 and TRBJ2-1; 9 nucleotides align to TRBD1. J gave up 9 bases and V 3 bases, and 15 bases lay outside the gene matches. The CDR3 is 17 amino acids. CDR3 in DNA: TGTGCCAGCAGTTTCCAATCCAGACTAGTGGGACAGGGTGAGCAGTTCTTC. Translating gives CASSFQSRLVGQGEQFF.

This chain joins TRBV10-3 and TRBJ2-7; 9 positions match TRBD1. Germline assignment: CDR1 ENHRY and CDR2 SYGVKD. J lost 3 bases, V lost 6 bases, and 6 bases had no gene match. This CDR3 contains 14 residues. The CDR3 reads CAIRPGQGLYEQYF. CDR3 nucleotides: TGTGCCATCAGGCCGGGACAGGGACTCTACGAGCAGTACTTC.

The V and J genes are TRBV4-1 and TRBJ2-1; D gene ambiguous. This CDR3 is built from 19 residues. V lost 4 bases to trimming and J lost 9 bases, with 31 bases between them. The germline V gene has CDR1 MGHRA and CDR2 YSYEKL. Here the CDR3 DNA reads TGCGCCAGCAGCCCCTGGAGTCGAATGGGCTCTGGAGCTTATGGTGAGCAGTTCTTC. Its translation: CASSPWSRMGSGAYGEQFF.

This chain joins TRBV11-3 and TRBJ1-3; D is ambiguous. The CDR3 is 12 amino acids. Germline V gene sequence: CDR1 SGHNT, CDR2 YENEEA. V dropped 5 bases and J dropped 3 bases, with 5 bases sitting between them. The CDR3 is CASSVGGNTIYF. The CDR3 nucleotides read TGTGCCAGCAGCGTGGGTGGAAACACCATATATTTT. Combining the CDR3 with reference TRBV11-3 and TRBJ1-3 gives the whole variable domain EAGVVQSPRYKIIEKKQPVAFWCNPISGHNTLYWYLQNLGQGPELLIRYENEEAVDDSQLPKDRFSAERLKGVDSTLKIQPAELGDSAVYLCASSVGGNTIYFGEGSWLTVV.

This clonotype showed up just a few times. The rearrangement uses TRBV4-3 and TRBJ2-5; 7 bases line up with TRBD1. The V and J ends lost 4 bases and 4 bases, in that order; junction bases with no gene match: 6. Germline CDR1 reads LGHNA; CDR2 reads YSLEER. The CDR3 contains 14 residues. CDR3: CASSPRTGAETQYF. The CDR3 nucleotides read TGCGCCAGCAGCCCCCGGACAGGTGCAGAGACCCAGTACTTC.

This clonotype appeared a few times. The CDR3 region has the DNA TGTGCCAGCAGCCATCGGGGGGGCGATCGGGAGACCCAGTACTTC. It encodes CASSHRGGDRETQYF. This rearrangement joins TRBV4-2 to TRBJ2-5, with 8 positions matching TRBD2. V lost 3 bases to trimming and J lost 5 bases; unmatched junction nucleotides: 8. CDR1 LGHNA and CDR2 YNFKEQ come from the germline V gene. The CDR3 totals 15 residues.

This chain uses TRBV9 with TRBJ2-1; D tentatively reads TRBD1 or TRBD2 (7 bases each). This CDR3 has 14 residues. V was shortened by 0 bases and J by 10 bases, with 14 bases between the two germline ends. Germline V lookup: CDR1 SGDLS, CDR2 YYNGEE. The CDR3 loop reads CASSVAGGGREQFF. As DNA, the CDR3 is TGTGCCAGCAGCGTAGCAGGGGGGGGTCGGGAGCAGTTCTTC.

In its sample, this clonotype was seen a few times. The CDR3 DNA follows: TGTGCCAGCAGTTACGGGGCGGGGAAGAATGAAAAACTGTTTTTT. This codes for CASSYGAGKNEKLFF. The chain is built from TRBV6-5 and TRBJ1-4, with D perhaps matching TRBD1 (5 bases). Germline CDR1 and CDR2: MNHEY and SVGAGI. The CDR3 length is 15 residues. Between the trimmed V and J ends, which lost 2 bases and 5 bases, there was a span of 12 bases.

The CDR3 sequence is CSAAGLARYEQYF. The CDR3 nucleotides read TGCAGTGCCGCAGGACTAGCGAGATACGAGCAGTACTTC. The genes are TRBV20-1 and TRBJ2-7, with 9 positions matching TRBD2. CDR3 length: 13 amino acids. CDR1 and CDR2 (germline): DFQATT, SNEGSKA (reference sequence). J gave up 4 bases and V 6 bases, and 7 bases lay outside the gene matches.

This chain uses TRBV19 with TRBJ2-6; the match to TRBD2 covers 12 bases. V was clipped by 6 bases and J by 0 bases; unmatched bases: 0. Germline V gene sequence: CDR1 LNHDA, CDR2 SQIVND (reference sequence). This CDR3 is built from 16 residues. The chain's CDR3 is CASRLAGGSGANVLTF. CDR3 coding DNA: TGTGCCAGTAGACTAGCGGGGGGCTCTGGGGCCAACGTCCTGACTTTC.

On this clonotype: The junction and the germline gene differ at one end; a read error may be behind it. This rearrangement joins TRBV25-1 to TRBJ1-1; no definite D call. CDR1 and CDR2 from the germline V gene are MGHDK and SYGVNS. The CDR3 has 13 amino acids. The CDR3 loop is CASRGGFWGEAFF. The CDR3 coding sequence is TGTGCCAGCAGAGGAGGGTTCTGGGGTGAAGCCTTCTTT. Variable domain in full (rest from reference TRBV25-1 and TRBJ1-1): EADIYQTPRYLVIGTGKKITLECSQTMGHDKMYWYQQDPGMELHLIHYSYGVNSTEKGDLSSESTVSRIRTEHFPLTLESARPSHTSQYLCASRGGFWGEAFFGQGTRLTVV.